This T cell receptor beta chain was captured in a study of T-cell reconstitution after alpha-beta-depleted transplantation in children. This CDR3 contains 14 residues. V shed 0 bases and J shed 4 bases, with 13 bases lying between them. CDR1 is DFQATT and CDR2 is SNEGSKA in the germline V gene (reference sequence). It was with unique molecular identifiers that the TCRbeta library was prepared. TCRdb re-derived calls from the PCR reads in MiXCR, one entry per CDR3 protein. The sample includes under 750,000 distinct CDR3 sequences, roughly 23% of them seen just once. A few counts support this clonotype. Its antigen is unidentified. Study-wide findings and caveats: The origin of alpha-beta T cells about two months after transplant was reportedly several hundred expanded graft clones.

The chain links TRBV20-1 to TRBJ2-7; possibly TRBD1 for D (6 bases). Source: PBMCs, mostly from graft donor cells, taken 360 days after TCRalphabeta/CD19-depleted stem cell transplant. This clonotype was obtained from a boy younger than two who had a stem cell transplant for acute myeloid leukemia, so the T cells may come from the graft donor. The CDR3 DNA reads TGCAGTGCTAGAGACCGTCAGGGGAAATACGAGCAGTACTTC. Encoded protein: CSARDRQGKYEQYF.